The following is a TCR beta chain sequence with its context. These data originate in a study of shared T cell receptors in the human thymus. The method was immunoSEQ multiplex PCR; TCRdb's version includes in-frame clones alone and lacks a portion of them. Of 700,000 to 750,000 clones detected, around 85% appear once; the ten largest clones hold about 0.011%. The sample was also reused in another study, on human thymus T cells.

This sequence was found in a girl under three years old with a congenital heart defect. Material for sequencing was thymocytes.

In DNA form, the CDR3 reads TGCGCCAGCAGCCAAGATCAACCCAGGGACACTGAAGCTTTCTTT. It encodes CASSQDQPRDTEAFF. J is TRBJ1-1 and V is TRBV4-3; maybe TRBD1 (5 bases). Germline assignment: CDR1 LGHNA and CDR2 YSLEER. This CDR3 comprises 15 residues. The germline V and J ends were trimmed by 0 bases and 3 bases, with 11 bases remaining between them.